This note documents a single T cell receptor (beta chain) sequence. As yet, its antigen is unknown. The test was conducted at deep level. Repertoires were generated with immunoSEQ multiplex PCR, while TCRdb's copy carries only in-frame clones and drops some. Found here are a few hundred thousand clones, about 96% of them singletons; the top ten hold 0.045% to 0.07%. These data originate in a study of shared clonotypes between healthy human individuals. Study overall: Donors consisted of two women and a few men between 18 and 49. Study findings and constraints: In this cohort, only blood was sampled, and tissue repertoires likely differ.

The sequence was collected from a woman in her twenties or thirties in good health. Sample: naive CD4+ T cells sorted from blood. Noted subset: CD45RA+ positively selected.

The CDR3 reads CASYGSPSGNTIYF. CDR3 in DNA: TGTGCCAGTTACGGCAGCCCCTCTGGAAACACCATATATTTT. The J gene is TRBJ1-3, the V gene TRBV19; the D is unclear. V was trimmed by 8 bases and J by 0 bases, leaving 11 bases between them. The CDR3 is 14 amino acids. Germline lookup yields CDR1 LNHDA and CDR2 SQIVND (reference sequence). The whole variable domain, remainder taken from reference TRBV19 and TRBJ1-3, is DGGITQSPKYLFRKEGQNVTLSCEQNLNHDAMYWYRQDPGQGLRLIYYSQIVNDFQKGDIAEGYSVSREKKESFPLTVTSAQKNPTAFYLCASYGSPSGNTIYFGEGSWLTVV.